The present entry profiles one TCR beta chain with its context. Germline V gene lookup returns CDR1 LNHDA and CDR2 SQIVND (reference sequence). CDR3 length equals 18 residues. Trimming took off 4 bases at V and 0 bases at J, with 19 bases between the two ends. In the original workflow: Quantification of nucleated cells was approximated via reference gene primer amplification. Some clones are missing from TCRdb's copy, which holds only in-frame ones; the method was immunoSEQ multiplex PCR. V and J calls and clone size follow that table, whereas D and trimming were derived from the DNA. The sample carries 160,000 or so clones, around nine tenths recorded once. The entry originates in a study of blood T cell repertoires in COVID-19. Across the whole study: In each case, the material was cDNA or gDNA derived from T cells, B-cell-depleted T cells, or PBMCs.

The chain links TRBV19 to TRBJ1-5; a weak D match, TRBD1 (6 bases). The source is a woman in her 50s who had recovered from COVID-19. The sequenced sample was PBMCs or T cells enriched from blood (not recorded which). The CDR3 is CASSTSPSTGFSNQPQHF. CDR3 DNA sequence: TGTGCCAGTAGTACCAGCCCCTCGACAGGTTTTAGCAATCAGCCCCAGCATTTT.